The source of this T cell receptor beta chain is a study of T cell responses to AZD1222 COVID-19 vaccine. The study's findings and limits: Nearly half of the spike-specific TCRs reportedly recognize variant regions that carry no mutations. Repertoire sampling was restricted to post-peak T cell response timepoints. Baseline seropositivity occurred in only six AZD1222 recipients. The donor cohort was predominantly white British with a female majority, and clonal diversity may have been underestimated.

In regard to this clone: The antigen remains unidentified.

The CDR3 has 14 residues. The V end was cut by 0 bases, the J end by 8 bases, with 13 bases between. Germline V gene data show CDR1 as SEHNR and CDR2 as FQNEAQ (reference sequence). This table comes from immunoSEQ multiplex PCR, and its TCRdb copy is limited to in-frame clones, with some not included. Seen here are over 120,000 clones, approximately 90% observed once, and the top ten hold 1.5% to 2%. This specimen was peripheral blood, taken on day 0 of AZD1222 vaccination. The rearrangement uses TRBV7-9 and TRBJ1-1; TRBD1 might be the D (5 bases). This receptor was obtained from an adult in good health. Written as DNA, the CDR3 is TGTGCCAGCAGCTTAGCTTCGGGGACGGAGGAAGCTTTCTTT. Its translation is CASSLASGTEEAFF.